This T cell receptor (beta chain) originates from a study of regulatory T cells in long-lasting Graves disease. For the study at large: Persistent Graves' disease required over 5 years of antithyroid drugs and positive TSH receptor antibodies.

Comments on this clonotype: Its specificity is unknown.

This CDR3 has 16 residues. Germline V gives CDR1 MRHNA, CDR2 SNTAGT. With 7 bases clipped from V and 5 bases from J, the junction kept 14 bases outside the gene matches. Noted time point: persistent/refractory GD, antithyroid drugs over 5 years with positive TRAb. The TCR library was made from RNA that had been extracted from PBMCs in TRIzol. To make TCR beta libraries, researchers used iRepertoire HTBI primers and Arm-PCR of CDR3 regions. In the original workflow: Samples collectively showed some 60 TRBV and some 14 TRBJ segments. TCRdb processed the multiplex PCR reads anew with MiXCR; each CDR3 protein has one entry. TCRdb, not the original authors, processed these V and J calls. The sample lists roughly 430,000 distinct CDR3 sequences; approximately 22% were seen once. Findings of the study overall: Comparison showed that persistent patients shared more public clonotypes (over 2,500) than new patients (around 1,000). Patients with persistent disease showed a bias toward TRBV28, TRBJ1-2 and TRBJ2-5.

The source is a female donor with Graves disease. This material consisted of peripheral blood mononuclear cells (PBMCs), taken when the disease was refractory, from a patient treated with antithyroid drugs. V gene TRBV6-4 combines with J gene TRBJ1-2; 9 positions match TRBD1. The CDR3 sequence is CASTDVVGTGFYGYTF. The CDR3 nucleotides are TGTGCCAGCACCGACGTCGTTGGGACAGGGTTTTATGGCTACACCTTC.